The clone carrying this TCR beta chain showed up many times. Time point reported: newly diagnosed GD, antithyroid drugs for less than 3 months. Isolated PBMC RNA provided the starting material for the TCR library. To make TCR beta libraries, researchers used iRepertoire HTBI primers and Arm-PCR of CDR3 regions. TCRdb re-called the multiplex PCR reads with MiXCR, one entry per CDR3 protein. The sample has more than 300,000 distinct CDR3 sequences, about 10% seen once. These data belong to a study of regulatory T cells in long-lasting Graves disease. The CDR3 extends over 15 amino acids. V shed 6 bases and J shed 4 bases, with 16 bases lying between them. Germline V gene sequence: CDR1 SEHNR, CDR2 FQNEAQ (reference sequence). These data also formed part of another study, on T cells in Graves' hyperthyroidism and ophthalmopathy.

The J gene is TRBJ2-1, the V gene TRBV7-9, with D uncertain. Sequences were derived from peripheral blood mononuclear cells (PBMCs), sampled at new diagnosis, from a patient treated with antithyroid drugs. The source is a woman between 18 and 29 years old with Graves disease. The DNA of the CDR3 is TGTGCCAGCAGTCCCCACACTTCCAATTACAATGAGCAGTTCTTC. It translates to CASSPHTSNYNEQFF.